A single T cell receptor beta chain is shown here with its context. Its antigen is as yet unknown. The CDR3 has 18 amino acids. These data are taken from a study of graft-versus-host responses after intestinal transplantation. Some clones are missing from TCRdb's copy, which holds only in-frame ones; the method was immunoSEQ multiplex PCR. The table shows approximately 100,000 clones, with roughly 93% occurring only once. Study-wide points: Ileal or blood samples showed some GvH clones first, and such clones were also found in recipient marrow.

The source material was unstimulated CD8+ T cells sorted from spleen or lymph node cells, sampled before intestinal transplant. This TCR came from a human donor who received an intestinal transplant. The chain recombines TRBV21-1 with TRBJ1-2; TRBD1 is the table's D call, not checked against the DNA. TRBV21-1 is described as a pseudogene. The CDR3 nucleotides are TGTGCCAGCAGCGGGCGAGGGGGCAGGGGGCGCGTTAACTATGGCTACACCTTC. Encoded protein: CASSGRGGRGRVNYGYTF.